The rows below give T cell receptor beta chains drawn from one sample of a study of shared clonotypes between healthy human individuals. Clones were sequenced by immunoSEQ multiplex PCR, and TCRdb holds only the in-frame ones, with some missing. The sample holds roughly 2,000,000 clones; over 85% are singletons and the top ten take 0.9% to 1.5%. The sequencing sample was made of naive CD8+ T cells sorted from blood. All receptors come from a man aged 18 to 35 in good health. The CDR3 runs from the conserved cysteine through the conserved F or W. D genes are given only for firm matches. Clone size is shown for a subset of rows, as once, few, many or a class of expanded clone.

v_call,j_call,d_call,clone_size,cdr3_length,cdr3_aa,cdr3_nt
TRBV9,TRBJ1-4,.,once,11,CASARGEKLFF,TGTGCCAGCGCCCGAGGGGAAAAACTGTTTTTT
TRBV7-6,TRBJ2-7,.,.,14,CASSLAVESYEQYF,TGTGCCAGCAGCTTAGCGGTGGAGTCCTACGAGCAGTACTTC
TRBV14,TRBJ2-5,.,.,14,CASKSSRTGETQYF,TGTGCCAGCAAATCAAGTAGGACGGGAGAGACCCAGTACTTC
TRBV19,TRBJ1-5,.,.,15,CASSIGTYSNQPQHF,TGTGCCAGTAGTATTGGGACGTATAGCAATCAGCCCCAGCATTTT
TRBV4-1,TRBJ2-1,.,.,16,CASSQDSSGGFDEQFF,TGCGCCAGCAGCCAAGATTCGTCCGGAGGGTTCGATGAGCAGTTCTTC
TRBV5-5,TRBJ2-7,.,.,13,CASSLGNLYEQYF,TGTGCCAGCAGCTTGGGCAACCTCTACGAGCAGTACTTC
TRBV6-5,TRBJ2-2,.,.,15,CASSYDREGAGELFF,TGTGCCAGCAGTTACGACAGGGAGGGGGCCGGGGAGCTGTTTTTT
TRBV13,TRBJ2-7,.,.,15,CASSLEAEGSYEQYF,TGTGCCAGCAGCTTAGAGGCGGAAGGCTCCTACGAGCAGTACTTC
TRBV9,TRBJ2-1,.,.,15,CASSVDVGGLNEQFF,TGTGCCAGCAGCGTAGACGTGGGGGGTTTAAATGAGCAGTTCTTC
TRBV21-1,TRBJ1-4,.,.,19,CASSERFGGKGLAVGKLFF,TGTGCCAGCAGCGAACGGTTCGGGGGAAAGGGCTTGGCAGTTGGAAAACTGTTTTTT
TRBV4-2,TRBJ2-7,TRBD2,.,16,CASSQTGLAGGAEQYF,TGTGCCAGCAGCCAGACCGGACTAGCGGGAGGCGCCGAGCAGTACTTC
TRBV13,TRBJ1-3,.,once,15,CASSPLTHSGNTIYF,TGTGCCAGCAGCCCCCTTACCCACTCTGGAAACACCATATATTTT
TRBV5-1,TRBJ2-7,.,.,15,CASSLSQGLSYEQYF,TGCGCCAGCAGCTTGTCGCAGGGGCTGTCCTACGAGCAGTACTTC
TRBV28,TRBJ1-2,.,.,15,CASNPRGLPSYGYTF,TGTGCCAGCAACCCCAGGGGTCTTCCTTCCTATGGCTACACCTTC
TRBV7-9,TRBJ2-2,.,.,11,CASSLNGELFF,TGTGCCAGCAGCCTCAACGGGGAGCTGTTTTTT
TRBV19,TRBJ1-2,.,.,13,CASSLQGAYGYTF,TGTGCCAGTAGTCTCCAGGGAGCCTATGGCTACACCTTC
TRBV30,TRBJ2-2,TRBD2,.,17,CAWSGLAGGRDTGELFF,TGTGCCTGGAGTGGACTAGCGGGAGGGAGGGACACCGGGGAGCTGTTTTTT
TRBV29-1,TRBJ1-1,TRBD1,.,12,CSLLQGPTEAFF,TGCAGCTTACTACAGGGGCCCACTGAAGCTTTCTTT
TRBV4-3,TRBJ1-1,.,.,15,CASSQDRGLNTEAFF,TGCGCCAGCAGCCAAGATAGGGGTTTGAACACTGAAGCTTTCTTT
TRBV7-8,TRBJ2-2,TRBD1,.,15,CASTQGELGTGELFF,TGTGCCAGCACGCAGGGGGAGCTCGGCACCGGGGAGCTGTTTTTT
TRBV11-2,TRBJ2-7,.,.,12,CASSFNGAEQYF,TGTGCCAGCAGCTTCAACGGCGCAGAGCAGTACTTC
TRBV4-1,TRBJ2-1,TRBD2,.,14,CASSHPGLDNEQFF,TGCGCCAGCAGCCACCCGGGACTAGACAATGAGCAGTTCTTC
TRBV11-2,TRBJ2-7,.,.,13,CASTHGQLYEQYF,TGTGCCAGCACCCACGGACAGCTCTACGAGCAGTACTTC
TRBV29-1,TRBJ2-7,TRBD1,.,13,CSVFGQGRYEQYF,TGCAGCGTTTTCGGACAGGGGAGGTACGAGCAGTACTTC
TRBV2,TRBJ2-7,.,.,14,CASSLLGGAYEQYF,TGTGCCAGCAGTCTACTAGGAGGGGCCTACGAGCAGTACTTC
TRBV4-1,TRBJ1-5,.,.,16,CASSQSREGLNQPQHF,TGCGCCAGCAGCCAGTCGAGGGAGGGATTAAATCAGCCCCAGCATTTT
TRBV5-6,TRBJ2-7,TRBD1,.,15,CASSSGTGGSYEQYF,TGTGCCAGCAGCTCCGGGACAGGAGGCTCCTACGAGCAGTACTTC
TRBV19,TRBJ2-7,TRBD2,.,13,CASSSGGSYEQYF,TGTGCCAGTAGTAGCGGGGGGTCCTACGAGCAGTACTTC
TRBV6-1,TRBJ1-1,.,.,10,CASTDVEAFF,TGTGCCAGCACTGACGTCGAAGCTTTCTTT
TRBV5-8,TRBJ2-2,.,.,15,CASSLRGGGTGELFF,TGTGCCAGCAGCTTGCGCGGGGGCGGAACCGGGGAGCTGTTTTTT
TRBV13,TRBJ2-3,TRBD2,.,15,CASTPLAGPTDTQYF,TGTGCCAGCACTCCTTTAGCGGGGCCCACAGATACGCAGTATTTT
TRBV2,TRBJ1-4,.,.,14,CASSEEGRGEKLFF,TGTGCCAGCAGTGAAGAGGGGCGGGGTGAAAAACTGTTTTTT
TRBV5-1,TRBJ2-7,.,.,13,CASSSDTSYEQYF,TGCGCCAGCAGCTCGGACACCTCCTACGAGCAGTACTTC
TRBV7-9,TRBJ2-7,TRBD1,.,15,CASSYGQGAAYEQYF,TGTGCCAGCAGCTACGGACAGGGGGCCGCCTACGAGCAGTACTTC
TRBV30,TRBJ2-7,.,.,16,CASTPGHLSSSYEQYF,TGTGCCTCAACTCCGGGACACCTTTCTAGCTCCTACGAGCAGTACTTC
TRBV19,TRBJ2-3,TRBD2,.,19,CASSIPSGLGREYTDTQYF,TGTGCCAGTAGTATTCCCAGTGGGCTAGGGCGGGAGTACACAGATACGCAGTATTTT
TRBV11-1,TRBJ2-5,TRBD2,.,16,CASSPHSGGAQETQYF,TGTGCCAGCAGCCCCCATAGCGGGGGGGCCCAAGAGACCCAGTACTTC
TRBV2,TRBJ2-7,TRBD2,.,16,CASSGDRTSGRYEQYF,TGTGCCAGCAGTGGGGATAGGACTAGCGGGAGGTACGAGCAGTACTTC
TRBV27,TRBJ2-7,.,.,17,CASSLSPSGESSYEQYF,TGTGCCAGCAGTTTATCGCCGTCCGGGGAGAGCTCCTACGAGCAGTACTTC
TRBV5-6,TRBJ2-7,TRBD1,.,17,CASSLLSWTGITYEQYF,TGTGCCAGCAGCTTGTTGTCTTGGACAGGGATAACCTACGAGCAGTACTTC
TRBV4-1,TRBJ2-2,.,.,18,CASSHEKALDRPGWELFF,TGCGCCAGCAGCCATGAAAAAGCTCTCGACAGACCCGGGTGGGAGCTGTTTTTT
TRBV28,TRBJ1-1,.,.,14,CASSLSGGGTEAFF,TGTGCCAGCAGTTTAAGTGGGGGGGGCACTGAAGCTTTCTTT
TRBV28,TRBJ2-4,.,.,11,CASSFRDIQYF,TGTGCCAGCAGTTTTAGGGACATTCAGTACTTC
TRBV2,TRBJ2-7,.,.,11,CASSLPYEQYF,TGTGCCAGCAGTCTTCCCTACGAGCAGTACTTC
TRBV5-4,TRBJ2-2,.,.,12,CASSWGTGELFF,TGTGCCAGCAGCTGGGGGACAGGGGAGCTGTTTTTT
TRBV27,TRBJ2-5,TRBD2,.,17,CASSLLGLAGVGETQYF,TGTGCCAGCAGTTTATTAGGGCTAGCGGGAGTTGGTGAGACCCAGTACTTC
TRBV6-5,TRBJ2-7,.,.,12,CASSRQGYEQYF,TGTGCCAGCAGTCGTCAGGGCTACGAGCAGTACTTC
TRBV6-5,TRBJ1-1,.,.,15,CATTEFRAWGTEAFF,TGTGCCACCACGGAATTTCGAGCCTGGGGCACTGAAGCTTTCTTT
TRBV30,TRBJ2-2,.,.,13,CACSGGDTGELFF,TGTGCCTGTAGCGGAGGGGACACCGGGGAGCTGTTTTTT
TRBV6-6,TRBJ1-1,TRBD1,once,16,CASSRTRTGVMTEAFF,TGTGCCAGCAGTAGAACCCGAACAGGGGTGATGACTGAAGCTTTCTTT
TRBV6-5,TRBJ2-1,.,once,15,CASSYSGAQNNEQFF,TGTGCCAGCAGTTACTCGGGAGCTCAAAACAATGAGCAGTTCTTC
TRBV4-3,TRBJ2-2,.,.,14,CASSHGLLTGELFF,TGCGCCAGCAGCCACGGGTTGCTCACCGGGGAGCTGTTTTTT
TRBV7-2,TRBJ1-4,.,once,12,CASSLVGAELFF,TGTGCCAGCAGCTTAGTGGGGGCGGAACTGTTTTTT
TRBV12-5,TRBJ2-7,.,.,14,CASGLPYPSYEQYF,TGTGCTAGTGGTTTACCCTATCCATCCTACGAGCAGTACTTC
TRBV19,TRBJ2-3,TRBD2,.,14,CASRPGLAADTQYF,TGTGCCAGTAGGCCGGGACTAGCTGCAGATACGCAGTATTTT
TRBV7-8,TRBJ2-3,TRBD2,.,16,CASSLPTSGGSDTQYF,TGTGCCAGCAGCCTCCCCACTAGCGGGGGGTCAGATACGCAGTATTTT
TRBV4-3,TRBJ2-1,.,once,17,CASSQGVPGSLYNAQFF,TGCGCCAGCAGCCAAGGAGTGCCGGGGTCCCTCTACAATGCGCAGTTCTTC
TRBV29-1,TRBJ2-7,TRBD2,.,15,CSVQTGLAGEHEQYF,TGCAGCGTTCAAACAGGACTAGCGGGGGAGCACGAGCAGTACTTC
TRBV5-5,TRBJ2-5,.,.,17,CASSLVEATRYQETQYF,TGTGCCAGCAGCTTGGTGGAGGCAACCCGGTACCAAGAGACCCAGTACTTC